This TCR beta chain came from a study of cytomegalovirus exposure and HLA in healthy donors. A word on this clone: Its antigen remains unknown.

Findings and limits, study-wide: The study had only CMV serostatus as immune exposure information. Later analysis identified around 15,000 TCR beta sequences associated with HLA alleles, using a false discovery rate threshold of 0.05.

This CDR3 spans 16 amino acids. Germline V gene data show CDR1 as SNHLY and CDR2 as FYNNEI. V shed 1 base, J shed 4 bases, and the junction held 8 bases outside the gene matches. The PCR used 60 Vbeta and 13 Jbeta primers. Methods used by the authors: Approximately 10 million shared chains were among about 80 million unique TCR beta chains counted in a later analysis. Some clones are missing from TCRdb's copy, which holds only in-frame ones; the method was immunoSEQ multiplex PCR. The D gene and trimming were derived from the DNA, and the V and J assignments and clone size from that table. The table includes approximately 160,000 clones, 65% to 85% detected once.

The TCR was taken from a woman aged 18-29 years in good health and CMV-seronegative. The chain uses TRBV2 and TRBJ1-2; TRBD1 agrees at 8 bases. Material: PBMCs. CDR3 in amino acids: CASSEDSGQGGYGYTF. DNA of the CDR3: TGTGCCAGCAGTGAAGATTCAGGACAGGGTGGCTATGGCTACACCTTC. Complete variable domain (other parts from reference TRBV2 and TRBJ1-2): EPEVTQTPSHQVTQMGQEVILRCVPISNHLYFYWYRQILGQKVEFLVSFYNNEISEKSEIFDDQFSVERPDGSNFTLKIRSTKLEDSAMYFCASSEDSGQGGYGYTFGSGTRLTVV.